Below, 32 T cell receptor beta chains from the same sample are listed, as sequenced in a study of control samples from healthy donors and cancer patients. Profiling relied on immunoSEQ multiplex PCR, and the TCRdb table lists in-frame clones only, not all of them. Here the sample spans 170,000 or so clones, about nine tenths being singletons. Sequencing input: blood. The receptors originated from a woman in her forties in good health.

The chain has TRBV6-5 and TRBJ2-5; D might be TRBD1 (5 bases). In germline, CDR1 is MNHEY, CDR2 SVGAGI. The V gene lost 0 bases and the J gene lost 1 base, with 6 bases spanning the gap. This CDR3 is 14 amino acids long. The CDR3 spells CASSYSQVQETQYF. CDR3 sequence (DNA): TGTGCCAGCAGTTACTCACAGGTCCAAGAGACCCAGTACTTC.

The J gene is TRBJ2-2, the V gene TRBV29-1; D ambiguous. The germline gives CDR1 SQVTM, CDR2 ANQGSEA. Trimming cost V 0 bases and J 6 bases, with 8 bases left between them. This CDR3 has 13 residues. CDR3: CSVEDQRAGELFF. The CDR3, as DNA: TGCAGCGTTGAAGATCAACGGGCCGGGGAGCTGTTTTTT.

The chain joins TRBV5-6 to TRBJ2-2, with a possible D match to TRBD2 (5 bases). This CDR3 spans 16 amino acids. Trimming shortened V by 2 bases and J by 7 bases, and 18 bases separated the two germline ends. CDR1 is SGHDT and CDR2 is YYEEEE in the germline V gene. The CDR3: CASSLLIEGFVGELFF. DNA of the CDR3: TGTGCCAGCAGCTTATTGATAGAGGGTTTTGTCGGGGAGCTGTTTTTT.

The chain couples TRBV3-1 (or the pseudogene TRBV3-2) to TRBJ2-5; TRBD2 matches 7 bases. The CDR3 has 15 residues. CDR1 and CDR2 from the germline V gene are LGHDT and YNNKEL (reference sequence). The trim removed 0 bases at V and 2 bases at J, leaving 3 bases unmatched. CDR3 DNA sequence: TGTGCCAGCAGCCAAGATAGGGAGGGGCAAGAGACCCAGTACTTC. Protein product: CASSQDREGQETQYF.

V is TRBV20-1 and J is TRBJ2-1, with D unresolved. Germline V gene data show CDR1 as DFQATT and CDR2 as SNEGSKA (reference sequence). Trimming cost V 4 bases and J 6 bases, with 7 bases left between them. This CDR3 has 11 amino acids. CDR3 DNA sequence: TGCAGTGCTAACATCGGCAATGAGCAGTTCTTC. Encoded protein: CSANIGNEQFF.

The V gene is TRBV27, the J gene TRBJ2-2; TRBD1 or TRBD2 may be the D gene (6 bases each). This CDR3 is 15 amino acids long. The germline V gene encodes CDR1 MNHEY and CDR2 SMNVEV (reference sequence). Trimming took off 3 bases at V and 6 bases at J, with 14 bases between the two ends. DNA for the CDR3: TGTGCCAGCAGTTTTTCGGGGGCTATCCCCGGGGAGCTGTTTTTT. It codes for CASSFSGAIPGELFF.

The CDR3 sequence is CASRRLASNQPQHF. In DNA form, the CDR3 reads TGTGCCAGTAGGCGCTTAGCTAGCAATCAGCCCCAGCATTTT. The chain links TRBV19 to TRBJ1-5; D unresolved. The germline V and J ends were trimmed by 6 bases and 0 bases, with 9 bases remaining between them. There are 14 residues in the CDR3. Germline values: CDR1 LNHDA, CDR2 SQIVND (reference sequence).

This clone was found once. The chain has TRBV5-1 and TRBJ1-3, with TRBD1 matching 8 bases. V lost 4 bases to trimming and J lost 2 bases; unmatched junction nucleotides: 8. Germline V gene data show CDR1 as SGHRS and CDR2 as YFSETQ. CDR3 size: 16 residues. Here the CDR3 DNA reads TGCGCCAGCAGCACATCAGGGGGCGAGACTGGAAACACCATATATTTT. It yields the protein CASSTSGGETGNTIYF.

The gene calls are TRBV19 and TRBJ2-2; D perhaps matches TRBD2 (6 bases). The V end lost 1 base, the J end lost 5 bases, and 11 bases lay between the germline ends. The CDR3 sequence is 15 residues long. Germline assignment: CDR1 LNHDA and CDR2 SQIVND (reference sequence). Here the CDR3 reads CASSIGGRRTGELFF. In nucleotides, the CDR3 is TGTGCCAGTAGTATAGGGGGGAGGAGAACCGGGGAGCTGTTTTTT.

J is TRBJ2-2 and V is TRBV6-5, with D hard to call. Per the germline V gene, CDR1 is MNHEY and CDR2 is SVGAGI. The CDR3 loop spans 13 amino acids. With 6 bases removed from V and 1 base from J, the gap between germline ends came to 6 bases. CDR3 DNA: TGTGCCAGCAGAACCATGAACACCGGGGAGCTGTTTTTT. As protein: CASRTMNTGELFF.

The chain uses TRBV3-1 (or the pseudogene TRBV3-2) and TRBJ2-2; D is tentatively TRBD1 or TRBD2 (5 bases each). Trimming cost V 7 bases and J 6 bases, with 18 bases left between them. CDR3 length equals 15 residues. Germline values: CDR1 LGHDT, CDR2 YNNKEL (reference sequence). CDR3 coding DNA: TGTGCCAGCACCAGGGAGACAGTCTCGGCCGGGGAGCTGTTTTTT. This encodes CASTRETVSAGELFF.

The V gene is TRBV25-1, the J gene TRBJ2-5, with TRBD2 matching 8 bases. With V trimmed by 3 bases and J by 4 bases, 7 bases remained unmatched. This CDR3 has 15 amino acids. From germline, CDR1 is MGHDK and CDR2 SYGVNS. The CDR3 reads CASSDDNRGGETQYF. The CDR3 bases are TGTGCCAGCAGTGACGACAACCGGGGGGGAGAGACCCAGTACTTC.

The chain uses TRBV7-2 and TRBJ1-5, with D possibly being TRBD1 (5 bases). Germline lookup yields CDR1 SGHTA and CDR2 FQGNSA. The CDR3 runs 15 residues. Trimming cost V 2 bases and J 4 bases, with 12 bases left between them. CDR3 nucleotides: TGTGCCAGCAGCTTAAGGGGTCGGATTAATCAGCCCCAGCATTTT. This translates into CASSLRGRINQPQHF.

This chain uses TRBV25-1 with TRBJ2-2, with 9 nucleotides matching TRBD1. V gave up 4 bases and J gave up 6 bases; unmatched junction bases: 3. This CDR3 region has 14 residues. Germline lookup yields CDR1 MGHDK and CDR2 SYGVNS. The CDR3 is CASSADRGAGELFF. The CDR3 DNA reads as TGTGCCAGCAGTGCCGACAGGGGGGCCGGGGAGCTGTTTTTT.

The V gene is TRBV19, the J gene TRBJ1-3; no reliable D call. Trimming left V 8 bases short and J 4 bases short, with 12 bases between. The CDR3 has 13 residues. CDR1 is LNHDA and CDR2 is SQIVND in the germline V gene (reference sequence). In DNA form, the CDR3 reads TGTGCCAGTTGCCTTGCCCAAGGAAACACCATATATTTT. This encodes CASCLAQGNTIYF.

The V and J genes are TRBV9 and TRBJ2-1; a possible D gene is TRBD2 (5 bases). The germline CDR1 and CDR2 sequences are SGDLS and YYNGEE. The CDR3 sequence is 15 residues long. Trimming shortened V by 2 bases and J by 4 bases, and 13 bases separated the two germline ends. The CDR3 DNA follows: TGTGCCAGCAGCGTCTTGAGCGGAGAATACAATGAGCAGTTCTTC. It yields the protein CASSVLSGEYNEQFF.

This clone has just one count. The genes are TRBV10-1 and TRBJ2-1, with 7 bases lining up with TRBD1. CDR1 and CDR2 from the germline V gene are WNHNN and SYGVQD (reference sequence). With 3 bases clipped from V and 4 bases from J, the junction kept 6 bases outside the gene matches. The CDR3 consists of 15 residues. The CDR3 region is CASSDSRTGYNEQFF. The CDR3 bases are TGCGCCAGCAGTGACTCCCGGACAGGTTACAATGAGCAGTTCTTC.

J is TRBJ1-2 and V is TRBV12-5, with unresolved D. In germline, CDR1 is LGHNT, CDR2 FRNRAP. CDR3 length: 12 amino acids. The V end was cut by 5 bases, the J end by 4 bases, with 8 bases between. CDR3 region: CASGATAYGYTF. In DNA, the CDR3 is TGTGCTAGTGGTGCGACGGCCTATGGCTACACCTTC.

This clone was recorded once. This chain links TRBV12-3 or TRBV12-4 with TRBJ1-1; the D is unclear. The CDR3 runs 13 residues. The germline V and J ends were trimmed by 2 bases and 8 bases, with 12 bases remaining between them. DNA for the CDR3: TGTGCCAGCAGTTTAAGGTCGACTCTAGAAGCTTTCTTT. Protein sequence: CASSLRSTLEAFF.

The chain has TRBV5-6 and TRBJ2-2, with a tentative D call TRBD1 (5 bases). V was clipped by 6 bases and J by 1 base, with 13 bases between them. This CDR3 has 15 amino acids. The germline CDR1 and CDR2 sequences are SGHDT and YYEEEE. The CDR3 reads CASTLGHLNTGELFF. The DNA for the CDR3 is TGTGCCAGCACCCTCGGACATTTGAACACCGGGGAGCTGTTTTTT.

This sequence joins TRBV11-2 and TRBJ1-2, with a possible D match to TRBD1 (6 bases). The CDR3 is made up of 13 amino acids. The V end lost 3 bases, the J end lost 7 bases, and 12 bases lay between the germline ends. Germline V gene lookup returns CDR1 SGHAT and CDR2 FQNNGV. CDR3 amino acids: CASSFTGMGGYTF. The CDR3 nucleotides are TGTGCCAGCAGCTTTACAGGGATGGGTGGCTACACCTTC.

The J gene is TRBJ2-5, the V gene TRBV27, with D perhaps matching TRBD2 (6 bases). This CDR3 is built from 14 residues. V gave up 3 bases and J gave up 5 bases, with 13 bases separating them. Germline V gene lookup returns CDR1 MNHEY and CDR2 SMNVEV (reference sequence). The CDR3 loop is CASSFLGAGETQYF. Written as DNA, the CDR3 is TGTGCCAGCAGTTTTTTGGGTGCGGGGGAGACCCAGTACTTC.

This clone was counted a few times. The rearrangement uses TRBV7-2 and TRBJ2-1; D uncertain. V was cut by 4 bases and J by 9 bases, with 13 bases left in between. The CDR3 loop spans 13 amino acids. From germline, CDR1 is SGHTA and CDR2 FQGNSA. The DNA for the CDR3 is TGTGCCAGCAGCTCCCTCCCTCAGCTTGAGCAGTTCTTC. Translation gives CASSSLPQLEQFF.

The chain couples TRBV2 to TRBJ1-1; tentatively, D is TRBD1 (5 bases). CDR3 length: 14 residues. Looked up from germline, CDR1 is SNHLY and CDR2 is FYNNEI. Deletions cut 4 bases from V and 2 bases from J, with 11 bases between. CDR3 in amino acids: CASSGDGFNTEAFF. The CDR3, as DNA: TGTGCCAGCAGTGGGGACGGCTTTAACACTGAAGCTTTCTTT. Full variable domain (outside the CDR3, taken from reference TRBV2 and TRBJ1-1): EPEVTQTPSHQVTQMGQEVILRCVPISNHLYFYWYRQILGQKVEFLVSFYNNEISEKSEIFDDQFSVERPDGSNFTLKIRSTKLEDSAMYFCASSGDGFNTEAFFGQGTRLTVV.

The V gene is TRBV5-5, the J gene TRBJ2-1; D not certain. In germline, CDR1 is SGHKS, CDR2 YYEKEE (reference sequence). V lost 4 bases, J lost 0 bases, and 14 bases lay in between. This CDR3 is 16 amino acids long. In nucleotides, the CDR3 is TGTGCCAGCAGCCCGTCGGTGAGGAGCTCCTACAATGAGCAGTTCTTC. It specifies CASSPSVRSSYNEQFF.

V and J are TRBV5-5 and TRBJ2-2, with a weak D call TRBD2 (5 bases). The CDR3 totals 16 residues. Germline V gives CDR1 SGHKS, CDR2 YYEKEE (reference sequence). Trimming shortened V by 4 bases and J by 7 bases, and 20 bases separated the two germline ends. The CDR3 sequence is CASSEGQAGWGGELFF. CDR3 bases: TGTGCCAGCAGCGAGGGCCAGGCCGGCTGGGGCGGGGAGCTGTTTTTT.

The rearrangement links TRBV11-2 to TRBJ2-3; no firm D call. V was trimmed by 5 bases and J by 3 bases, leaving 9 bases between them. This CDR3 has 13 amino acids. From germline, CDR1 is SGHAT and CDR2 FQNNGV. The CDR3: CASSPRITDTQYF. CDR3 DNA: TGTGCCAGCAGCCCGCGGATTACAGATACGCAGTATTTT.

The J gene is TRBJ2-2, the V gene TRBV2; D remains ambiguous. Germline CDR1 is SNHLY and CDR2 is FYNNEI. This CDR3 is built from 15 residues. V gave up 2 bases and J gave up 7 bases, with 14 bases separating them. The chain's CDR3 is CASSEILVGVGELFF. CDR3 DNA sequence: TGTGCCAGCAGTGAAATTTTGGTTGGAGTCGGGGAGCTGTTTTTT.

V gene TRBV10-1 combines with J gene TRBJ1-4; tentative D call: TRBD1 (6 bases). V lost 7 bases to trimming and J lost 4 bases, with 10 bases between them. The CDR3 totals 13 residues. Germline CDR1 and CDR2: WNHNN and SYGVQD (reference sequence). CDR3 coding DNA: TGCGCCAGCATGGGGGGCTATAATGAAAAACTGTTTTTT. It codes for CASMGGYNEKLFF.

The CDR3 protein is CASSLKRNTEAFF. Here the CDR3 DNA reads TGTGCCAGCAGCCTAAAGAGGAACACTGAAGCTTTCTTT. V is TRBV7-2 and J is TRBJ1-1; D is uncertain. Trimming removed 5 bases from V and 1 base from J, with 8 bases in between. The CDR3 has 13 residues. CDR1 and CDR2 from the germline V gene are SGHTA and FQGNSA. The full variable domain, its missing parts supplied by reference TRBV7-2 and TRBJ1-1, is GAGVSQSPSNKVTEKGKDVELRCDPISGHTALYWYRQSLGQGLEFLIYFQGNSAPDKSGLPSDRFSAERTGGSVSTLTIQRTQQEDSAVYLCASSLKRNTEAFFGQGTRLTVV.

The chain links TRBV3-1 (or the pseudogene TRBV3-2) to TRBJ2-1, with D unclear. V was pared by 3 bases and J by 0 bases, with 15 bases between. Per the germline V gene, CDR1 is LGHDT and CDR2 is YNNKEL (reference sequence). The CDR3 extends over 17 amino acids. CDR3 coding DNA: TGTGCCAGCAGCCACCCGTTGTCGCTGAGCTCCTACAATGAGCAGTTCTTC. Translating it yields CASSHPLSLSSYNEQFF.

For this clone: The same CDR3 is also encoded by other DNA sequences in this sample. The chain combines TRBV2 with TRBJ1-1; D remains ambiguous. The CDR3 runs to 13 residues. Germline-derived CDR1 and CDR2 are SNHLY and FYNNEI. V lost 4 bases and J 0 bases, leaving 6 bases between the germline ends. The CDR3 region is CASSGQVNTEAFF. DNA of the CDR3: TGTGCCAGCAGTGGTCAGGTGAACACTGAAGCTTTCTTT.